The present T cell receptor beta chain was sequenced within a study of identical twins. CDR1 is SGHKS and CDR2 is YYEKEE in the germline V gene (reference sequence). This CDR3 comprises 13 residues. V shed 4 bases and J 4 bases; nucleotides not matched to a gene: 2. Unique molecular identifiers were present on cDNA, and template switching added a universal primer site. TCRdb recomputed calls from the 5' RACE reads with MiXCR, one row per CDR3 protein. Of about 900,000 distinct CDR3 sequences in the sample, approximately 13% were seen once. In the case of this clonotype: No antigen is known for it.

Study-level results: Whereas memory repertoires showed no such difference, abundant cord blood beta clonotypes carried fewer insertions. Low generation probability was overrepresented in out-of-frame alpha sequences shared by twins. With beta out-of-frame sequences, excess sharing by twins was weaker.

These data also formed part of another study, on yellow fever vaccine responses in identical twins.

This sequence was found in a woman aged 18-30 years in good health. The V gene is TRBV5-5, the J gene TRBJ1-5; 7 bases line up with TRBD1. Sample: PBMCs. The DNA for the CDR3 is TGTGCCAGCAGCATGACAGGGAATCAGCCCCAGCATTTT. Amino acids: CASSMTGNQPQHF.